This T cell receptor (beta chain) was sequenced for a study of CD4 and CD8 cells across lung adenocarcinoma regions. This clonotype was seen only a few times. TCRdb re-called the PCR reads with MiXCR, one entry per CDR3 protein. The sample holds over 10,000 distinct CDR3 sequences, less than 60% seen once. Per the germline V gene, CDR1 is LGHNA and CDR2 is YNFKEQ. V was shortened by 1 base and J by 5 bases, with 8 bases between the two germline ends. CDR3 length equals 13 residues. The patients had localized lung adenocarcinoma, a non-small cell subtype. The rearrangement uses TRBV4-2 and TRBJ2-5; the D gene is possibly TRBD1 (5 bases). Sequenced sample: CD8+ T cells from the margin of a lung tumor. This clonotype originated in a female donor with lung adenocarcinoma. The CD4 and CD8 labels of this study may be unreliable. CDR3 in amino acids: CASSQAPGETQYF. The CDR3, as DNA: TGTGCCAGCAGCCAAGCACCAGGGGAGACCCAGTACTTC.